This TCR beta chain comes out of a study of cytomegalovirus exposure and HLA in healthy donors. Turning to the study itself: Ancestry clustering placed around four fifths of more than 350 genotyped donors in the Caucasian-associated cluster. The study's findings and limits: V- and J-gene trimming of TCR beta was linked (in a later analysis) to a missense DCLRE1C variant. It was likely that a cluster of highly shared sequence variants was a sequencing artifact. With DRB1 most and HLA-C fewest, TCR association rates differed between HLA loci in a later analysis.

Germline lookup yields CDR1 KGHSH and CDR2 LQKENI. The CDR3 contains 12 residues. V lost 0 bases, J lost 8 bases, and 5 bases lay in between. Researchers ran the PCR with 60 Vbeta and 13 Jbeta primers. The table came from immunoSEQ multiplex PCR; TCRdb's copy has only in-frame clones and leaves some out. The sample consists of fewer than 110,000 clones, about three quarters of them appearing once. This clone showed up just a few times. Its antigen is not identified. This clonotype originated in a young man in good health and CMV-seronegative. The specimen was PBMCs. The V call is TRBV18, the J call TRBJ2-1; D is unclear. In nucleotides, the CDR3 is TGTGCCAGCTCACCACCGTCCGATGAGCAGTTCTTC. It codes for CASSPPSDEQFF.